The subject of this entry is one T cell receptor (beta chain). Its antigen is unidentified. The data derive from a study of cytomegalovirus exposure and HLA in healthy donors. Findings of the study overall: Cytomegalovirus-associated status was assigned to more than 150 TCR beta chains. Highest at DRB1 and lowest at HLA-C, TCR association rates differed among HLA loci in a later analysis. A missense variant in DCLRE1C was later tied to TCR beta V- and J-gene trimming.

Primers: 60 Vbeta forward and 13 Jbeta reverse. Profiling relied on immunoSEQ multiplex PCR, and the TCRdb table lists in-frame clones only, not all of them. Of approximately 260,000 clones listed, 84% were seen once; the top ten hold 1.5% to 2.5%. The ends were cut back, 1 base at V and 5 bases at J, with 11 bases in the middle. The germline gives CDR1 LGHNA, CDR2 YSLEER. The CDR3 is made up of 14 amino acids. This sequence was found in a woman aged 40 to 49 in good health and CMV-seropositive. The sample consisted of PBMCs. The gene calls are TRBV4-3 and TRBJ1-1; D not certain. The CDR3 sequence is CASSQAIDSTEAFF. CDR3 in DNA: TGCGCCAGCAGCCAAGCTATTGATTCGACTGAAGCTTTCTTT.